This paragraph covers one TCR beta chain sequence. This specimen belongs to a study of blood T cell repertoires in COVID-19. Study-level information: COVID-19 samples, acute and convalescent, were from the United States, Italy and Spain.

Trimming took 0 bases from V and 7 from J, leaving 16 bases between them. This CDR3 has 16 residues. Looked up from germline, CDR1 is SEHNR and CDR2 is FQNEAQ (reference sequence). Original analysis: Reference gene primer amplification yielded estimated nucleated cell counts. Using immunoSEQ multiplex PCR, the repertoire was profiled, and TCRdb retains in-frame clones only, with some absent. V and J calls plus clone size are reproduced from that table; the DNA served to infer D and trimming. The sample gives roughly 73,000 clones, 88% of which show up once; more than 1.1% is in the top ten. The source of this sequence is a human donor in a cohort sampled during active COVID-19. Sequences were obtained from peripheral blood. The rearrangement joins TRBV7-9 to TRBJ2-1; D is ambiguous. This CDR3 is CASSLARPPTPNEQFF. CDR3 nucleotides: TGTGCCAGCAGCTTAGCGAGGCCTCCCACCCCAAATGAGCAGTTCTTC.